A single sample gave rise to the 21 T cell receptor beta chains below, sequenced in a study of blood T cells in healthy people across ages. A J-beta primer mix and a sample-barcoded 5' primer were used in a second PCR of about 7 to 12 cycles. TCRdb recomputed calls from the 5' RACE reads with MiXCR, one row per CDR3 protein. The sample has fewer than 2 million distinct CDR3 sequences, around 42% seen once. Source material: blood. These receptors were taken from a human donor in good health.

This clonotype was seen a few times. This chain joins TRBV20-1 and TRBJ2-1; D is undetermined. This CDR3 has 12 amino acids. V lost 2 bases and J 4 bases, leaving 6 bases between the germline ends. Germline CDR1 and CDR2: DFQATT and SNEGSKA (reference sequence). The DNA of the CDR3 is TGCAGTGCTAGAAAGGAATACAATGAGCAGTTCTTC. Translating it yields CSARKEYNEQFF.

A note on this clonotype: This may be a read error, as it is one base from a much larger clone. The chain combines TRBV20-1 with TRBJ2-3, with D possibly TRBD2 on 6 matching bases. Deletions cut 5 bases from V and 5 bases from J, with 14 bases between. The CDR3 contains 13 residues. Germline V gives CDR1 DFQATT, CDR2 SNEGSKA (reference sequence). The CDR3 reads CSAGGMIGDTQYF. The CDR3 region has the DNA TGCAGTGCTGGCGGGATGATTGGAGATACGCAGTATTTT.

There are a few counts of this clonotype. The rearrangement uses TRBV7-9 and TRBJ1-1; D is unresolved. V was pared by 9 bases and J by 7 bases, with 15 bases between. The CDR3 contains 12 residues. The germline V gene encodes CDR1 SEHNR and CDR2 FQNEAQ (reference sequence). The CDR3 DNA reads as TGTGCCAGTAGCCTAGCTGGGTATGAAGCTTTCTTT. Encoded protein: CASSLAGYEAFF.

The sample holds a few counts of this clonotype. The V and J genes are TRBV4-3 and TRBJ1-2; D gene uncertain. The germline V gene encodes CDR1 LGHNA and CDR2 YSLEER. Trimming removed 0 bases from V and 4 bases from J, with 15 bases in between. The CDR3 spans 16 residues. CDR3: CASSQDISGRPYGYTF. CDR3 nucleotides: TGCGCCAGCAGCCAAGATATTTCAGGCAGGCCCTATGGCTACACCTTC.

This clonotype has a count of ten or more. The V call is TRBV29-1, the J call TRBJ2-1; 11 nucleotides align to TRBD2. Per the germline V gene, CDR1 is SQVTM and CDR2 is ANQGSEA. The CDR3 is 13 amino acids. Germline trimming cut 7 bases from V and 7 bases from J; bases unmatched to any gene: 6. CDR3 sequence: CSGRTSGRNEQFF. Written as DNA, the CDR3 is TGCAGCGGGAGGACTAGCGGGCGGAATGAGCAGTTCTTC.

Only a few counts were recorded for this clonotype. This rearrangement joins TRBV7-2 to TRBJ1-2; TRBD1 agrees at 9 bases. V was clipped by 1 base and J by 4 bases; unmatched bases: 7. The germline CDR1 and CDR2 sequences are SGHTA and FQGNSA. This CDR3 has 16 residues. CDR3 sequence reads: CASSLGGTGTLYGYTF. CDR3 DNA sequence: TGTGCCAGCAGCTTAGGGGGGACAGGGACTCTCTATGGCTACACCTTC.

The J gene is TRBJ1-5, the V gene TRBV4-1; no clear D. This CDR3 is built from 15 residues. V lost 1 base to trimming and J lost 4 bases, with 11 bases between them. In germline, CDR1 is MGHRA, CDR2 YSYEKL. The CDR3 region is CASSQGPIRNQPQHF. CDR3 DNA: TGCGCCAGCAGCCAAGGGCCTATTCGGAATCAGCCCCAGCATTTT.

The chain combines TRBV12-3 or TRBV12-4 with TRBJ1-2, with D tentatively TRBD1 (6 bases). Deletions cut 4 bases from V and 10 bases from J, with 19 bases between. This CDR3 spans 14 amino acids. The CDR3 DNA reads as TGTGCCAGCAGTTCACGAGGGGGGGCAGGGGACTACACCTTC. Its protein product is CASSSRGGAGDYTF.

In its sample, this clonotype was seen a few times. V gene TRBV7-2 combines with J gene TRBJ2-3, with 9 bases that match TRBD1. Per germline, CDR1 SGHTA and CDR2 FQGNSA. CDR3 length equals 14 residues. V lost 5 bases, J lost 7 bases, and 7 bases stayed unmatched. CDR3 nucleotides: TGTGCCAGCAGCCCTCGGACAGGGGTGCATACGCAGTATTTT. Translated, it gives CASSPRTGVHTQYF. Filled out from reference TRBV7-2 and TRBJ2-3, the complete variable domain reads GAGVSQSPSNKVTEKGKDVELRCDPISGHTALYWYRQSLGQGLEFLIYFQGNSAPDKSGLPSDRFSAERTGGSVSTLTIQRTQQEDSAVYLCASSPRTGVHTQYFGPGTRLTVL.

This clonotype was detected ten times or more. This chain connects TRBV25-1 to TRBJ2-5, with no clear D. CDR1 is MGHDK, CDR2 SYGVNS, per germline. V lost 5 bases and J lost 5, with 12 bases in between. The CDR3 consists of 13 residues. The DNA of the CDR3 is TGTGCCAGCAGTCATCCAGCAGTGGAGACCCAGTACTTC. Protein: CASSHPAVETQYF.

The chain uses TRBV7-2 and TRBJ2-1; 7 bases agree with TRBD2. From germline, CDR1 is SGHTA and CDR2 FQGNSA. V shed 3 bases and J 9 bases; nucleotides not matched to a gene: 8. The CDR3 runs 14 residues. This CDR3 reads CASSFTAGVSEQFF. CDR3 nucleotide sequence: TGTGCCAGCAGCTTTACCGCGGGGGTATCTGAGCAGTTCTTC.

This clonotype has more than one count but fewer than ten. The chain joins TRBV7-9 to TRBJ2-1; 11 bases align to TRBD1. The V gene end was trimmed by 5 bases and the J gene end by 12 bases; junction bases not matched to a gene: 15. The CDR3 contains 16 residues. CDR1 SEHNR and CDR2 FQNEAQ come from the germline V gene (reference sequence). The CDR3, as DNA: TGTGCCAGCAGCCCCACCTCCGGGACAGGGGGTCTCTTGCAGTTCTTC. This encodes CASSPTSGTGGLLQFF.

The J gene is TRBJ2-3, the V gene TRBV3-1, with 9 nucleotides matching TRBD1. With 5 bases clipped from V and 3 bases from J, the junction kept 6 bases outside the gene matches. The CDR3 has 15 amino acids. CDR1 and CDR2 (germline): LGHDT, YNNKEL (reference sequence). CDR3 region: CASSTTGGWTDTQYF. CDR3 DNA: TGTGCCAGCAGCACTACAGGGGGCTGGACAGATACGCAGTATTTT.

This clonotype was observed a handful of times. This chain links TRBV7-3 with TRBJ2-3; no reliable D call. The V and J ends lost 2 bases and 0 bases respectively, with 12 bases between them. The CDR3 consists of 16 residues. The germline gives CDR1 SGHTA, CDR2 FQGTGA. CDR3 in DNA: TGTGCCAGCAGCTTACGGCCAACAACTAGCACAGATACGCAGTATTTT. Protein product: CASSLRPTTSTDTQYF.

V is TRBV10-3 and J is TRBJ2-5; TRBD2 matches at 11 bases. The CDR3 extends over 15 amino acids. The V segment lost 5 bases and the J segment 2 bases; nucleotides outside the gene matches: 4. CDR1 is ENHRY and CDR2 is SYGVKD in the germline V gene. CDR3 in amino acids: CAISTGTSGQETQYF. The CDR3 coding sequence is TGTGCCATCAGTACCGGGACTAGCGGACAAGAGACCCAGTACTTC.

CDR3 bases: TGTGCCAGCAGCTTAACGGGGCCCTTGTACAATGAGCAGTTCTTC. Protein: CASSLTGPLYNEQFF. V and J are TRBV7-2 and TRBJ2-1, with D tentatively TRBD1 or TRBD2 (5 bases each). V lost 2 bases to trimming and J lost 4 bases, with 12 bases between them. The CDR3 has 15 amino acids. Germline loops: CDR1 SGHTA, CDR2 FQGNSA.

This chain joins TRBV20-1 and TRBJ2-7; D is undetermined. CDR1 DFQATT and CDR2 SNEGSKA come from the germline V gene (reference sequence). The CDR3 sequence is 16 residues long. Trimming removed 0 bases from V and 0 bases from J, with 15 bases in between. CDR3 bases: TGCAGTGCTAGAGATCCGAGGTCGGAAATCTCCTACGAGCAGTACTTC. It codes for CSARDPRSEISYEQYF.

CDR3 sequence: CASSPRDRATDTQYF. DNA for the CDR3: TGTGCCAGCAGTCCACGGGACAGGGCGACAGATACGCAGTATTTT. The rearrangement uses TRBV6-5 and TRBJ2-3; 9 bases fit TRBD1. This CDR3 has 15 amino acids. The V gene end was trimmed by 5 bases and the J gene end by 3 bases; junction bases not matched to a gene: 6. Germline V CDR1 and CDR2: MNHEY, SVGAGI.

In its sample, this clonotype was seen a few times. The chain uses TRBV4-3 and TRBJ2-3; D ambiguous. V shed 1 base and J shed 8 bases, with 13 bases lying between them. Germline CDR1 LGHNA, CDR2 YSLEER. CDR3 length: 14 residues. The DNA of the CDR3 is TGCGCCAGCAGCCAAGGGGCGAGGAGAGGTACGCAGTATTTT. It specifies CASSQGARRGTQYF.

The chain couples TRBV20-1 to TRBJ1-5; D is perhaps TRBD1 (5 bases). The CDR3 totals 16 residues. In germline, CDR1 is DFQATT, CDR2 SNEGSKA (reference sequence). V was clipped by 6 bases and J by 1 base, with 19 bases between them. CDR3 sequence: CSALSGGGSSNQPQHF. The CDR3 nucleotides are TGCAGTGCCCTGAGCGGGGGGGGTTCAAGCAATCAGCCCCAGCATTTT.

The rearrangement uses TRBV7-2 and TRBJ1-3, with D possibly matching TRBD1 (5 bases). The CDR3 extends over 16 amino acids. Trimming took off 5 bases at V and 0 bases at J, with 14 bases between the two ends. Germline lookup yields CDR1 SGHTA and CDR2 FQGNSA. The CDR3 nucleotides are TGTGCCAGCAGCCTCTCAGGACAAACCTCTGGAAACACCATATATTTT. Translation gives CASSLSGQTSGNTIYF. Combining the CDR3 with reference TRBV7-2 and TRBJ1-3 gives the whole variable domain GAGVSQSPSNKVTEKGKDVELRCDPISGHTALYWYRQSLGQGLEFLIYFQGNSAPDKSGLPSDRFSAERTGGSVSTLTIQRTQQEDSAVYLCASSLSGQTSGNTIYFGEGSWLTVV.